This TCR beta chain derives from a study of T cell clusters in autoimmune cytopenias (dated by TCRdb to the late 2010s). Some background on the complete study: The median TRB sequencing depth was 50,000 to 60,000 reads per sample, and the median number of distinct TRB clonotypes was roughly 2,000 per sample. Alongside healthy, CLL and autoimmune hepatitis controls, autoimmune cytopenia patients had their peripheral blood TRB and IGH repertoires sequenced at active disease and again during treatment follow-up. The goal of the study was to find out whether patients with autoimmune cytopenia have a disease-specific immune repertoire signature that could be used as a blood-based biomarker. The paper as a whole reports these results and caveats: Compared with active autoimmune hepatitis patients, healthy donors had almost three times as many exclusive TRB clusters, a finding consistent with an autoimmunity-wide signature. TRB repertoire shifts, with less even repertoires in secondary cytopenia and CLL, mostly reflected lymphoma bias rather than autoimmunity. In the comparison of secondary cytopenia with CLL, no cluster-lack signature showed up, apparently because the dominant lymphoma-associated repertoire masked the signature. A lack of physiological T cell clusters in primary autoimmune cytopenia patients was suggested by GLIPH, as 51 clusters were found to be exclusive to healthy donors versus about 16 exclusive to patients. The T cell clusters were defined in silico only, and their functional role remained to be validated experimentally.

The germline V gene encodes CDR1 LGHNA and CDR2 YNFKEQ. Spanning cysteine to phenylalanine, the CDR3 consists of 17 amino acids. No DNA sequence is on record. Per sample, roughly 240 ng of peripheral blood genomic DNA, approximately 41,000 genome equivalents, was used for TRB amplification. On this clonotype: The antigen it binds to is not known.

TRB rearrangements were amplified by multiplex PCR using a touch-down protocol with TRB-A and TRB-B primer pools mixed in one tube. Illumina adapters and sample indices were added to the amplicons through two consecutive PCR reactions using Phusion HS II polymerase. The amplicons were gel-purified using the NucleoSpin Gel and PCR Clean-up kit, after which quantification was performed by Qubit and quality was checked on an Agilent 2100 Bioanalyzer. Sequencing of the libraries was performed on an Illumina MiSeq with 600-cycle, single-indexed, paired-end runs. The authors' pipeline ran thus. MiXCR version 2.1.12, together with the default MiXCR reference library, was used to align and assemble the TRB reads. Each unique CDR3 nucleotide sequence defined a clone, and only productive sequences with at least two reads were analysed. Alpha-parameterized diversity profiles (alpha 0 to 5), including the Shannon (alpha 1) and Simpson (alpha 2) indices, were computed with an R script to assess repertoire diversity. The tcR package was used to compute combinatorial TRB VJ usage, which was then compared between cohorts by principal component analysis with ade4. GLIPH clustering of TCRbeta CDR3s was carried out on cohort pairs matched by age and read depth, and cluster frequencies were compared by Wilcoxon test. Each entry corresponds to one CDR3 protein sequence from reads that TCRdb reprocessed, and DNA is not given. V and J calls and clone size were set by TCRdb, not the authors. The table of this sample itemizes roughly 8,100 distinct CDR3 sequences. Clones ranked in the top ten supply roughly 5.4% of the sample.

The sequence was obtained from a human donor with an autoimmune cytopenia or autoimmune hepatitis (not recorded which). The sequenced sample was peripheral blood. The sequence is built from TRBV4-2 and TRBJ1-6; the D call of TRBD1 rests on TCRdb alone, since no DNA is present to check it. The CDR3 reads CASSAGQASSYNSPLHF.